Listed below are T cell receptor beta chains from one sample, sequenced in a study of shared clonotypes between healthy human individuals. Using immunoSEQ multiplex PCR, the repertoire was profiled, and TCRdb retains in-frame clones only, with some absent. The sample has about 490,000 clones, about 82% seen once. Input material: PBMCs. The receptor source for this set is a woman aged 40 to 50 in good health. Some clones in this sample may be carry-over from other donors' samples. The CDR3 runs from the conserved cysteine through the conserved F or W. Fields, in order: D gene, J gene, V gene, CDR3 protein, CDR3 DNA. D genes are given only for firm matches.

TRBD1	TRBJ2-7	TRBV28	CASSLVGQGLYEQYF	TGTGCCAGCAGCCTGGTGGGACAGGGGTTATACGAGCAGTACTTC
TRBD1	TRBJ1-5	TRBV28	CASSFTGGLQPQHF	TGTGCCAGCAGTTTTACAGGGGGCCTTCAGCCCCAGCATTTT
.	TRBJ1-2	TRBV28	CASSSGARYGYTF	TGTGCCAGCAGTTCGGGGGCCCGATATGGCTACACCTTC
.	TRBJ2-3	TRBV29-1	CSVPTSLATQYF	TGCAGCGTGCCTACTAGTTTGGCTACGCAGTATTTT
.	TRBJ2-2	TRBV19	CASSIEQGRTGELFF	TGTGCCAGTAGTATAGAACAGGGAAGGACCGGGGAGCTGTTTTTT
.	TRBJ1-3	TRBV5-6	CASSGGNSGNTIYF	TGTGCCAGCAGCGGCGGGAATTCTGGAAACACCATATATTTT
.	TRBJ2-1	TRBV15	CATSRLVGSYNEQFF	TGTGCCACCAGCAGACTAGTTGGCTCCTACAATGAGCAGTTCTTC
.	TRBJ2-3	TRBV28	CASSPLTNTQYF	TGTGCCAGCAGTCCTCTGACAAATACGCAGTATTTT
TRBD2	TRBJ2-3	TRBV30	CAWRGLAGADTQYF	TGTGCCTGGAGGGGACTAGCGGGAGCAGATACGCAGTATTTT
.	TRBJ2-1	TRBV5-6	CASSLGRRNEQFF	TGTGCCAGCAGCTTGGGACGGAGAAATGAGCAGTTCTTC
.	TRBJ2-7	TRBV6-1	CASSTGYF	TGTGCCAGCAGTACGGGGTACTTC
.	TRBJ2-7	TRBV27	CASSVYPTGYEQYF	TGTGCCAGCAGTGTATATCCGACCGGATACGAGCAGTACTTC
.	TRBJ2-5	TRBV7-3	CASSFNQGETQYF	TGTGCCAGCAGCTTCAACCAGGGAGAGACCCAGTACTTC